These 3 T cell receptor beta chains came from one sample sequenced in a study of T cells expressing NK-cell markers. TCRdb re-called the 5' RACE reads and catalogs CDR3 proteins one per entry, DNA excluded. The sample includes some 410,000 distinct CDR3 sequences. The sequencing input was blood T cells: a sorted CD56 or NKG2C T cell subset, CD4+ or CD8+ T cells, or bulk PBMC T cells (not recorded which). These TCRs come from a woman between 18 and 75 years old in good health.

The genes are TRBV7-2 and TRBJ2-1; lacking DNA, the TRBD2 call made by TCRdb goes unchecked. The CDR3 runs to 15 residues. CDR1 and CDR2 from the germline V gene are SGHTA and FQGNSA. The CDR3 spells CASSLDKSASSEQFF.

This CDR3 is CSARARGPAGGLTYNEQFF. The chain joins TRBV20-1 to TRBJ2-1; the TRBD2 assignment by TCRdb is unverifiable without DNA. The CDR3 totals 19 residues. Per the germline V gene, CDR1 is DFQATT and CDR2 is SNEGSKA (reference sequence).

The CDR3 protein is CASSRTGELTGELFF. J is TRBJ2-2 and V is TRBV3-1; absent DNA, TCRdb's TRBD1 call cannot be checked. Germline V lookup: CDR1 LGHDT, CDR2 YNNKEL (reference sequence). The CDR3 extends over 15 amino acids.